This T cell receptor (beta chain) was captured by sequencing in a study of CD8 T cells in ankylosing spondylitis. Findings of the study overall: Disease-linked clones reportedly concentrated significantly in matched ankylosing spondylitis synovial fluid.

Using its own MiXCR run on the 5' RACE reads, TCRdb lists one record per CDR3 protein. The sample contains tens of thousands of distinct CDR3 sequences, around 27% of which appear only once. Of note for this clonotype: The antigen is undetermined.

The sequence was collected from a male donor with ankylosing spondylitis or in good health (not recorded which). The source material was blood, either unsorted or a sorted T cell fraction (not recorded which).

The CDR3 is CSVVLAGRSTDTQYF. The CDR3 bases are TGCAGCGTTGTCCTAGCGGGACGCTCAACAGATACGCAGTATTTT. The chain has TRBV29-1 and TRBJ2-3, with 9 bases aligning to TRBD2. Germline assignment: CDR1 SQVTM and CDR2 ANQGSEA. The V gene end was trimmed by 4 bases and the J gene end by 3 bases; junction bases not matched to a gene: 8. The length of the CDR3 is 15 residues.